These T cell receptor beta chains were read from a single sample in a study of T cell repertoires in cytomegalovirus infection. MiXCR, run by TCRdb on the reads, gives a single entry per CDR3 protein. The sample consists of some 320,000 distinct CDR3 sequences, approximately 9.5% of them appearing once. Specimen: PBMCs. The origin of the receptors is a human donor in good health (CMV status not recorded). Some clones in this sample may be carry-over from other donors' samples. CDR3s include the opening cysteine and the closing phenylalanine or tryptophan. Each record gives: D gene, CDR3 length, clone size, J gene, V gene, CDR3 DNA, CDR3 protein. The D gene is left open where the match is weak. Rows may omit the clone size; those that give it use once, few, many or a size class.

d_gene: TRBD2; len: 16; abundance: many; j_gene: TRBJ2-7; v_gene: TRBV7-2; CDR3nt: TGTGCCAGCAGTCCCGTAGCGGGAGGGCCGGGGGCCGAGCAGTACTTC; CDR3aa: CASSPVAGGPGAEQYF
d_gene: NA; len: 17; abundance: few; j_gene: TRBJ1-5; v_gene: TRBV27; CDR3nt: TGTGCCAGCAGTTTAAAGGCGACAGTAAATAGCAATCAGCCCCAGCATTTT; CDR3aa: CASSLKATVNSNQPQHF
d_gene: NA; len: 15; abundance: NA; j_gene: TRBJ2-1; v_gene: TRBV4-1; CDR3nt: TGCGCCAGCAGCCAAGAACAGCGCGTATACAATGAGCAGTTCTTC; CDR3aa: CASSQEQRVYNEQFF
d_gene: NA; len: 13; abundance: many; j_gene: TRBJ1-1; v_gene: TRBV12-3/TRBV12-4; CDR3nt: TGTGCCAGCAGTTTTCCCATGAACACTGAAGCTTTCTTT; CDR3aa: CASSFPMNTEAFF
d_gene: NA; len: 16; abundance: NA; j_gene: TRBJ1-6; v_gene: TRBV4-2; CDR3nt: TGTGCCAGCAGCCAAGATCAGGCCCTTGTCAATTCACCCCTCCACTTT; CDR3aa: CASSQDQALVNSPLHF
d_gene: NA; len: 19; abundance: many; j_gene: TRBJ1-4; v_gene: TRBV11-2; CDR3nt: TGTGCCAGCAGCCGAGATGTGGCAGCCGGGAGGGAGTCATATGAAAAACTGTTTTTT; CDR3aa: CASSRDVAAGRESYEKLFF
d_gene: NA; len: 18; abundance: few; j_gene: TRBJ2-1; v_gene: TRBV7-9; CDR3nt: TGTGCCAGCAACCAACTCGGGGCCGCCCAGAGCTCCTACAATGAGCAGTTCTTC; CDR3aa: CASNQLGAAQSSYNEQFF
d_gene: NA; len: 15; abundance: many; j_gene: TRBJ1-3; v_gene: TRBV7-6; CDR3nt: TGTGCCAGCAGCTTAACAGGGCTTGTCGGAAACACCATATATTTT; CDR3aa: CASSLTGLVGNTIYF
d_gene: NA; len: 20; abundance: NA; j_gene: TRBJ2-3; v_gene: TRBV11-2; CDR3nt: TGTGCCAGCAGCTTATTCTTGCTGCAGACTACACTCAAAGGCACAGATACGCAGTATTTT; CDR3aa: CASSLFLLQTTLKGTDTQYF
d_gene: TRBD1; len: 15; abundance: few; j_gene: TRBJ2-1; v_gene: TRBV20-1; CDR3nt: TGCAGTGCCGAGGGACAGTTCGAGGGCTACAATGAGCAGTTCTTC; CDR3aa: CSAEGQFEGYNEQFF
d_gene: TRBD2; len: 19; abundance: few; j_gene: TRBJ2-3; v_gene: TRBV28; CDR3nt: TGTGCCAGCAGTTTTCGGGGGTCCGTAGCGGGAGGGCCCACAGATACGCAGTATTTT; CDR3aa: CASSFRGSVAGGPTDTQYF
d_gene: NA; len: 16; abundance: few; j_gene: TRBJ2-3; v_gene: TRBV5-1; CDR3nt: TGCGCCAGCAGCTCCCTCTCGGGGAGGGGGAAAGATACGCAGTATTTT; CDR3aa: CASSSLSGRGKDTQYF
d_gene: TRBD2; len: 16; abundance: medium-sized; j_gene: TRBJ2-5; v_gene: TRBV27; CDR3nt: TGTGCCAGCAGTAATCGACTAGCGGGAGGGCCAGAGACCCAGTACTTC; CDR3aa: CASSNRLAGGPETQYF
d_gene: NA; len: 14; abundance: NA; j_gene: TRBJ1-4; v_gene: TRBV12-3/TRBV12-4; CDR3nt: TGTGCCAGCAGTTTAAAAGGCAGGAATGAAAAACTGTTTTTT; CDR3aa: CASSLKGRNEKLFF
d_gene: TRBD2; len: 18; abundance: NA; j_gene: TRBJ2-1; v_gene: TRBV7-3; CDR3nt: TGTGCCAGCAGCTTAATGCCTGGGGCTAGCGGGAGGGGGCATGAGCAGTTCTTC; CDR3aa: CASSLMPGASGRGHEQFF
d_gene: TRBD1; len: 15; abundance: NA; j_gene: TRBJ2-7; v_gene: TRBV7-4; CDR3nt: TGTGCCAGCAGCTTCGGACAGGGTGTTACGATCGAGCAGTACTTC; CDR3aa: CASSFGQGVTIEQYF
d_gene: NA; len: 17; abundance: many; j_gene: TRBJ1-6; v_gene: TRBV7-2; CDR3nt: TGTGCCAGCAGCCTCGCCCACCGGGGGGGGCCCAGTTCACCCCTCCACTTT; CDR3aa: CASSLAHRGGPSSPLHF
d_gene: TRBD2; len: 16; abundance: NA; j_gene: TRBJ2-5; v_gene: TRBV15; CDR3nt: TGTGCCACCAGCAGAGATAGCGGGGGGCCCCAAGAGACCCAGTACTTC; CDR3aa: CATSRDSGGPQETQYF
d_gene: TRBD1; len: 16; abundance: NA; j_gene: TRBJ2-2; v_gene: TRBV19; CDR3nt: TGTGCCAGTATCGGGAACAGGGGGCGGTTAACCGGGGAGCTGTTTTTT; CDR3aa: CASIGNRGRLTGELFF
d_gene: NA; len: 15; abundance: NA; j_gene: TRBJ1-2; v_gene: TRBV19; CDR3nt: TGTGCCAGTAGTACTTCATTTTTAGCTAACTATGGCTACACCTTC; CDR3aa: CASSTSFLANYGYTF
d_gene: NA; len: 17; abundance: few; j_gene: TRBJ2-2; v_gene: TRBV7-2; CDR3nt: TGTGCCAGCAGCTTAGCGTTACGGCCTAGCGAGGGCGGGGAGCTGTTTTTT; CDR3aa: CASSLALRPSEGGELFF
d_gene: TRBD1; len: 16; abundance: many; j_gene: TRBJ1-4; v_gene: TRBV7-2; CDR3nt: TGTGCCAGCAGCCTTGGAGGGACAGGGGGGCGTGAAAAACTGTTTTTT; CDR3aa: CASSLGGTGGREKLFF